Here is one T cell receptor (beta chain) with its context. From germline, CDR1 is WSHSY and CDR2 SAAADI. This CDR3 spans 13 amino acids. V was trimmed by 5 bases and J by 6 bases, leaving 14 bases between them. These data are taken from a study of control samples from healthy donors and cancer patients. TCRdb's table, derived via immunoSEQ multiplex PCR, lists solely in-frame clones and lacks some. The sample shows roughly 130,000 clones, over 85% of them seen only once. The sample consisted of blood. This receptor was obtained from a man in his thirties or forties in good health. The chain uses TRBV10-2 and TRBJ2-7; TRBD1 is a possible D gene (6 bases). Here the CDR3 reads CASSRGEGGEQYF. The CDR3 nucleotides are TGCGCCAGCAGTAGAGGGGAAGGGGGCGAGCAGTACTTC.